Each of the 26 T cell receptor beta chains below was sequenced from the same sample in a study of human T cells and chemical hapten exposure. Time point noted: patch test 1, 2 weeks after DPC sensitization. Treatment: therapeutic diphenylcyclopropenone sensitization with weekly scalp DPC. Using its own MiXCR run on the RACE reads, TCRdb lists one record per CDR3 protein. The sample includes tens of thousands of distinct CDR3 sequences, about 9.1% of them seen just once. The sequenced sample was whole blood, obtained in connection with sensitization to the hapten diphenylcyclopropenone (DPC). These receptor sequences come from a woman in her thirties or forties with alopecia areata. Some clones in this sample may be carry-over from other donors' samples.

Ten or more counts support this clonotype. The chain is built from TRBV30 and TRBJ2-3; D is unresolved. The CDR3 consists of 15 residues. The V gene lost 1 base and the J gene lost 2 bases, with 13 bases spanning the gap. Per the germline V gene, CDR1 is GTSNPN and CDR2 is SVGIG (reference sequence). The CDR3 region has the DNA TGTGCCTGGAGTGAGGTGGGCGACTTCACAGATACGCAGTATTTT. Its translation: CAWSEVGDFTDTQYF.

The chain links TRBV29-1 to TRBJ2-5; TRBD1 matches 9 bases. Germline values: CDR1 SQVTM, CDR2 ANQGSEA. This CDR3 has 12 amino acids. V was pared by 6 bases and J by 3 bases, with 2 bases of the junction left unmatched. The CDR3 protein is CSVGTGKETQYF. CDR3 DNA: TGCAGCGTCGGGACAGGGAAAGAGACCCAGTACTTC. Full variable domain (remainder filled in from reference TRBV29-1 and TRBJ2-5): SAVISQKPSRDICQRGTSLTIQCQVDSQVTMMFWYRQQPGQSLTLIATANQGSEATYESGFVIDKFPISRPNLTFSTLTVSNMSPEDSSIYLCSVGTGKETQYFGPGTRLLVL.

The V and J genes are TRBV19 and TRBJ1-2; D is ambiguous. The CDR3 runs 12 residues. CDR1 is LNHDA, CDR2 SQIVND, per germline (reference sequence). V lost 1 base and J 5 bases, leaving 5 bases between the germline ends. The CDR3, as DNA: TGTGCCAGTAGTATAGGACCGTATGGCTACACCTTC. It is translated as CASSIGPYGYTF.

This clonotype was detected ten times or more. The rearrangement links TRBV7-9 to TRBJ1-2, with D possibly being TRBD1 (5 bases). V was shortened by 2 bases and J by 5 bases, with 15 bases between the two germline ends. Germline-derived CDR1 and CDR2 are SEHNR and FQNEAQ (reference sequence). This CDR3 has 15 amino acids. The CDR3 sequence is CASSLPQGGLYGYTF. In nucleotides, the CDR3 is TGTGCCAGCAGCTTACCGCAGGGAGGATTGTATGGCTACACCTTC. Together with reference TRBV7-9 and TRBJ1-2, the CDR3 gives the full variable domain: DTGVSQNPRHKITKRGQNVTFRCDPISEHNRLYWYRQTLGQGPEFLTYFQNEAQLEKSRLLSDRFSAERPKGSFSTLEIQRTEQGDSAMYLCASSLPQGGLYGYTFGSGTRLTVV.

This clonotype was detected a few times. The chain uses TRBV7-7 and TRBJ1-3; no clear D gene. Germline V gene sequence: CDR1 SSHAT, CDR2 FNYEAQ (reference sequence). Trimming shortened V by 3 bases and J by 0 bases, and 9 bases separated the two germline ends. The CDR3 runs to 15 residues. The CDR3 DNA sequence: TGTGCCAGCAGCTTCGCCGCAGGCTCTGGAAACACCATATATTTT. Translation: CASSFAAGSGNTIYF.

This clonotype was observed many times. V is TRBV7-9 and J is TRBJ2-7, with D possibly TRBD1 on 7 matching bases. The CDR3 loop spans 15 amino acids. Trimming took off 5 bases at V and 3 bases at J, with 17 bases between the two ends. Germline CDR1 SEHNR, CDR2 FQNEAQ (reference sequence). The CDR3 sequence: CASSLGGGGFYEQYF. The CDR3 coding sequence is TGTGCCAGCAGCCTAGGAGGGGGCGGATTCTACGAGCAGTACTTC.

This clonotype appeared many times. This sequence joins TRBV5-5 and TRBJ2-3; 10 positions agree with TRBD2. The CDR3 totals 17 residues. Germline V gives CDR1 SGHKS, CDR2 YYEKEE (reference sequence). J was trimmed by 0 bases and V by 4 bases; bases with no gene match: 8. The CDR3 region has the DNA TGTGCCAGCAGCGAACTAGGGACTAGCGCCAGCACAGATACGCAGTATTTT. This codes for CASSELGTSASTDTQYF.

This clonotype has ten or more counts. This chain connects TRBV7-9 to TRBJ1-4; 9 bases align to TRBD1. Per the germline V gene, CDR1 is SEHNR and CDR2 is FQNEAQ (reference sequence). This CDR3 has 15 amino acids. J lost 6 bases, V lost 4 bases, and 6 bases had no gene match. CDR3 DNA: TGTGCCAGCAGCTCTTCGGGACAGGGTTATGAAAAACTGTTTTTT. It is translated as CASSSSGQGYEKLFF.

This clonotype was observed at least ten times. CDR3 in DNA: TGCGCCAGCAGCCAAGAGTTGATCTACGAGCAGTACTTC. It yields the protein CASSQELIYEQYF. The chain joins TRBV4-3 to TRBJ2-7, with unresolved D. The V gene lost 0 bases and the J gene lost 3 bases, with 6 bases spanning the gap. Germline-derived CDR1 and CDR2 are LGHNA and YSLEER. The CDR3 covers 13 residues.

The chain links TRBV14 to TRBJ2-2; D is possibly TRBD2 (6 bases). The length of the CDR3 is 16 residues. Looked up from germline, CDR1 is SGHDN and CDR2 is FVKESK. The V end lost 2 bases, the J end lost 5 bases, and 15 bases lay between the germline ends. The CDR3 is CASSQIQGGRTGELFF. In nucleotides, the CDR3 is TGTGCCAGCAGCCAAATTCAGGGAGGCAGGACCGGGGAGCTGTTTTTT.

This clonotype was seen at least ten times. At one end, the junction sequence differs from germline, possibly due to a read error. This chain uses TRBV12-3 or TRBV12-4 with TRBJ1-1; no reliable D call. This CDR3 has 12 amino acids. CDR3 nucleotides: TGTGCCAGCAGGTTAGGGAGAACTGAAGCTTTCTTT. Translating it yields CASRLGRTEAFF.

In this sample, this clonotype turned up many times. Here the CDR3 reads CASSEQGAWDYEQYF. The CDR3 region has the DNA TGTGCCAGCAGTGAACAGGGGGCCTGGGATTACGAGCAGTACTTC. The chain combines TRBV6-6 with TRBJ2-7; 9 bases align to TRBD1. V shed 5 bases, J shed 4 bases, and the junction held 9 bases outside the gene matches. Germline-derived CDR1 and CDR2 are MNHNY and SVGAGI (reference sequence). This CDR3 comprises 15 residues.

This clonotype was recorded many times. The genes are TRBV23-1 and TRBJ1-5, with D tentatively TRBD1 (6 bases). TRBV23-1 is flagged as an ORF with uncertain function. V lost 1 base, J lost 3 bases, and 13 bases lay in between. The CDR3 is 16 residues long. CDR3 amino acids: CASSQWRTEDNQPQHF. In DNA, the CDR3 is TGCGCCAGCAGTCAATGGCGGACAGAGGACAATCAGCCCCAGCATTTT.

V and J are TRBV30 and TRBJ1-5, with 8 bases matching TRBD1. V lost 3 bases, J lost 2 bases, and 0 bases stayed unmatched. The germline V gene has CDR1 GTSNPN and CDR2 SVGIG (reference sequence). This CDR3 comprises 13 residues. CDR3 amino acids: CAWRGQGNQPQHF. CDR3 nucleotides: TGTGCCTGGAGGGGACAGGGCAATCAGCCCCAGCATTTT.

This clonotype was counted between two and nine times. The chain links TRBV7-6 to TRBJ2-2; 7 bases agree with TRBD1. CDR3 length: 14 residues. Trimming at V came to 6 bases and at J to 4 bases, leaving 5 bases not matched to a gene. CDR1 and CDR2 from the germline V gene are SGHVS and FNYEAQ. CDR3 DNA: TGTGCCAGCAGTCCACAGGGGCCCACCGGGGAGCTGTTTTTT. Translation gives CASSPQGPTGELFF.

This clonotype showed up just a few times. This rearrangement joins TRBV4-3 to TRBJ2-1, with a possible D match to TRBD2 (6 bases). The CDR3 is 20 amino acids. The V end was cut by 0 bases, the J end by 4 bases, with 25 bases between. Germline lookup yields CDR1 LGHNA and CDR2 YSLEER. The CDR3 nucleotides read TGCGCCAGCAGCCAAGATAACATTAGGGGCGCAGGGACTTTGTACAATGAGCAGTTCTTC. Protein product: CASSQDNIRGAGTLYNEQFF.

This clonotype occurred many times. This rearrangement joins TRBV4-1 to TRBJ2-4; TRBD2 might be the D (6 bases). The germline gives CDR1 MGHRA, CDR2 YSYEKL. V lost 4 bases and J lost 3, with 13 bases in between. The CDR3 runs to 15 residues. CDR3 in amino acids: CASSPGLLDKNIQYF. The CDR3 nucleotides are TGCGCCAGCAGCCCGGGACTCCTCGACAAAAACATTCAGTACTTC.

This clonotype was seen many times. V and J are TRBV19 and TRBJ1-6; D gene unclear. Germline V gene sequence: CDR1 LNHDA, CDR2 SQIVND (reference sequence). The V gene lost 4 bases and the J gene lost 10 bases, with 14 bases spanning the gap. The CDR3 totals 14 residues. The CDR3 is CASSKTSTKSPLHF. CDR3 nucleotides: TGTGCCAGTAGTAAGACTTCGACCAAGTCACCCCTCCACTTT.

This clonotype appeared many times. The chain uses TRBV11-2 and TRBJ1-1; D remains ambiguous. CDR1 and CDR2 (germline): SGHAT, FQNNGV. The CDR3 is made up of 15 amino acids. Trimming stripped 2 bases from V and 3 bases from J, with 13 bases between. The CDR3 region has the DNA TGTGCCAGCAGCTTAAAGGGCAAAGCTCACACTGAAGCTTTCTTT. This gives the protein CASSLKGKAHTEAFF.

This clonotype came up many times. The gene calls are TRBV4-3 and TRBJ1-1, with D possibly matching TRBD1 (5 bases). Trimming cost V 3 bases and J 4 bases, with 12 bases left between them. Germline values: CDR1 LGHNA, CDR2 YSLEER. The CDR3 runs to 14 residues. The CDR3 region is CASSQLQGSTEAFF. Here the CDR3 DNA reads TGCGCCAGCAGCCAGCTTCAGGGTAGCACTGAAGCTTTCTTT.

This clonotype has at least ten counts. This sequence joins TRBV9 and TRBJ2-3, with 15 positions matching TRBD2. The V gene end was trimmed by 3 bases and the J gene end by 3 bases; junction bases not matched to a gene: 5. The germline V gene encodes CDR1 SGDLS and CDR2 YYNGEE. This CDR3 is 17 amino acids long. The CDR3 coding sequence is TGTGCCAGCAGCGCCGGACTAGCGGGGGGGCTAACAGATACGCAGTATTTT. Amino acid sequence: CASSAGLAGGLTDTQYF.

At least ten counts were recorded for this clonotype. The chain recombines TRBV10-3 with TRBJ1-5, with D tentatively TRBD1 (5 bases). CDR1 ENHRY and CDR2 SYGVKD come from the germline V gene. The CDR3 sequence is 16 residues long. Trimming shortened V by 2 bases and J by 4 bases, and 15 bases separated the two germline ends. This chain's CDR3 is CAISEAAQVGNQPQHF. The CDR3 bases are TGTGCCATCAGTGAGGCGGCACAGGTCGGAAATCAGCCCCAGCATTTT.

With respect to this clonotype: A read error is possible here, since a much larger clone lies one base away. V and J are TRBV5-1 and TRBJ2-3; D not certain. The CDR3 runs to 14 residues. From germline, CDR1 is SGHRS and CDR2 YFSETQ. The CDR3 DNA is TGCGCCAGCAGCCCAGACGGTAGCACAGATACGCGGTATTTT. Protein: CASSPDGSTDTRYF.

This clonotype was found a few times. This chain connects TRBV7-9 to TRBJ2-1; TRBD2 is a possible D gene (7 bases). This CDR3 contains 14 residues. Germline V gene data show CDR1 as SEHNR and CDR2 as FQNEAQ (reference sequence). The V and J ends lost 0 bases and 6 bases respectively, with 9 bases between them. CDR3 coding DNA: TGTGCCAGCAGCTTAGCGGGGGGGCCCAATGAGCAGTTCTTC. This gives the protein CASSLAGGPNEQFF.

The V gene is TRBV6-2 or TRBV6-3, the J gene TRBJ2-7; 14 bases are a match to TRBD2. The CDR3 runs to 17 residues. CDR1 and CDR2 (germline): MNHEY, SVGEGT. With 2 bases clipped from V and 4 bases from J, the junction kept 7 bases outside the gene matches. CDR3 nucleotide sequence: TGTGCCAGCAGTTACGAGCCGGGACTAGCGGGGGTTTACGAGCAGTACTTC. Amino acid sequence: CASSYEPGLAGVYEQYF.

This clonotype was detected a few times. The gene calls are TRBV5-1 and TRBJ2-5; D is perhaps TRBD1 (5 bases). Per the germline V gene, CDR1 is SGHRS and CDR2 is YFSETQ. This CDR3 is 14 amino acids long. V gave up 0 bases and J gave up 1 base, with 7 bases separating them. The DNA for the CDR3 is TGCGCCAGCAGCTTGGGGGGCCCCCAAGAGACCCAGTACTTC. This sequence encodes CASSLGGPQETQYF.